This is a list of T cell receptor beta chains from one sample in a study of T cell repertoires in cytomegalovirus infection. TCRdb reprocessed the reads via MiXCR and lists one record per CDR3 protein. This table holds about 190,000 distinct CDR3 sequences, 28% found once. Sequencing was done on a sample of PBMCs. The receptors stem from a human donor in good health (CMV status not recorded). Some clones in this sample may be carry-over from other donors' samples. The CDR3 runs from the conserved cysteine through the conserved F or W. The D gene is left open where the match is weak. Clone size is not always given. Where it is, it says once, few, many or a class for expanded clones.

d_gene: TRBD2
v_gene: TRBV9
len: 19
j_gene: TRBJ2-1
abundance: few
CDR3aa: CASSVATKVPGLADNEQFF
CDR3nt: TGTGCCAGCAGCGTAGCTACGAAGGTTCCGGGACTAGCGGACAATGAGCAGTTCTTC

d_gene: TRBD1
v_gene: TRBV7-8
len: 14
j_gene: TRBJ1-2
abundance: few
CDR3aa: CASSSLDRAYGYTF
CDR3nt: TGTGCCAGCAGCTCACTAGACAGGGCCTATGGCTACACCTTC

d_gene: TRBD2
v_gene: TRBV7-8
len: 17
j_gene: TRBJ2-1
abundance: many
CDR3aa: CASSLLPLAGVYNEQFF
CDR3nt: TGTGCCAGCAGCTTACTCCCCCTAGCGGGGGTTTACAATGAGCAGTTCTTC

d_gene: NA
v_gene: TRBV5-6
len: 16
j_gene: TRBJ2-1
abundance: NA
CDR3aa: CASSLIDEWPYNEQFF
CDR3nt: TGTGCCAGCTCCCTGATTGACGAGTGGCCCTACAATGAGCAGTTCTTC

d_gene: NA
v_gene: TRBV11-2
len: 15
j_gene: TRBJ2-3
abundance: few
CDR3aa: CASSLMQVSTDTQYF
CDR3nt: TGTGCCAGCAGCTTGATGCAGGTCAGCACAGATACGCAGTATTTT

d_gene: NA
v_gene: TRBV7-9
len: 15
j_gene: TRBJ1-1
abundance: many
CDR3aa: CASSSTAGTYTEAFF
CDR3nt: TGTGCCAGCAGCTCGACGGCAGGAACTTACACTGAAGCTTTCTTT

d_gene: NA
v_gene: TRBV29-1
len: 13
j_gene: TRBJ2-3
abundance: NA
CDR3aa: CSFGGTSTDTQYF
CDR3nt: TGCAGCTTTGGGGGGACTAGCACAGATACGCAGTATTTT

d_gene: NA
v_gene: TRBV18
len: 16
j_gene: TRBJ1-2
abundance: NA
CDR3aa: CASSPVPMGTNYGYTF
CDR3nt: TGTGCCAGCTCCCCAGTCCCGATGGGGACTAACTATGGCTACACCTTC

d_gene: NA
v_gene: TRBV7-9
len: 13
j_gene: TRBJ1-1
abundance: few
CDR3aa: CASSLQLDTEAFF
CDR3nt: TGTGCCAGCAGCCTCCAACTGGACACTGAAGCTTTCTTT

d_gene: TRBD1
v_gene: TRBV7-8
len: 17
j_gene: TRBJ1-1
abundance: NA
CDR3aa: CVSSLEWTGGWGTEAFF
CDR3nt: TGTGTCAGCAGCTTAGAGTGGACAGGGGGCTGGGGGACTGAAGCTTTCTTT

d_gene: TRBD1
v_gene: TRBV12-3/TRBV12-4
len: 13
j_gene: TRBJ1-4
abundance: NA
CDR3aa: CASSSGTDGKLFF
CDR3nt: TGTGCCAGCAGTTCCGGGACAGATGGAAAACTGTTTTTT

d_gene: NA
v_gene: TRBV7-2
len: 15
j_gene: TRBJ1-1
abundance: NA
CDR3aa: CASSLVPGASTEAFF
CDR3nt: TGTGCCAGCAGCTTAGTGCCGGGGGCGAGCACTGAAGCTTTCTTT

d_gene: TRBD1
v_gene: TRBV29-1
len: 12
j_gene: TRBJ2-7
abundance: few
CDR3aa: CSVAQGWYEQYF
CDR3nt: TGCAGCGTCGCACAGGGGTGGTACGAGCAGTACTTC

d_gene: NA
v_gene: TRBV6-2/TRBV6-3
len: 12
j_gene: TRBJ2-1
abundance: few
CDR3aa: CASTPPGNEQFF
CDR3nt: TGTGCCAGCACCCCCCCCGGGAATGAGCAGTTCTTC

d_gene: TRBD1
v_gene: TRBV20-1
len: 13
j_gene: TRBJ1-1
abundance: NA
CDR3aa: CSAFDRVRTEAFF
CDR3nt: TGCAGTGCGTTTGACAGGGTGCGTACTGAAGCTTTCTTT

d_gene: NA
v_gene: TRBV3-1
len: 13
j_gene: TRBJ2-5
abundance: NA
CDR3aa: CASSQDRAGTQYF
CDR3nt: TGTGCCAGCAGCCAAGATCGGGCGGGGACCCAGTACTTC

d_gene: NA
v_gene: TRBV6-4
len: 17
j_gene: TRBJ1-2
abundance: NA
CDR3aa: CASSLTWQASLNYGYTF
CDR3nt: TGTGCCAGCAGTCTGACCTGGCAAGCGAGCCTTAACTATGGCTACACCTTC

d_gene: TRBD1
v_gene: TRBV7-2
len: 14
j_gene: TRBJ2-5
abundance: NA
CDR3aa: CASSFDRDVETQYF
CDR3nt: TGTGCCAGCAGCTTCGACAGGGATGTGGAGACCCAGTACTTC

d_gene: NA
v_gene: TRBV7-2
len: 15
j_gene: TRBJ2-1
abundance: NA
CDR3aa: CASSLAPGSYNEQFF
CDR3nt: TGTGCCAGCAGCTTAGCCCCAGGGAGTTACAATGAGCAGTTCTTC

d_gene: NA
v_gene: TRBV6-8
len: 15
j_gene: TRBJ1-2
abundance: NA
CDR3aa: CASSSSWTVLYGYTF
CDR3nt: TGTGCCAGCAGTAGCTCGTGGACAGTCCTCTATGGCTACACCTTC

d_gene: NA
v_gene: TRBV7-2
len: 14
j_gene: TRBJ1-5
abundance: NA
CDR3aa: CASSLLSLNQPQHF
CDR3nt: TGTGCCAGCAGCTTATTATCCCTTAATCAGCCCCAGCATTTT

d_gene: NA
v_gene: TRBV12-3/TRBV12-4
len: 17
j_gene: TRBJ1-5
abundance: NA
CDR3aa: CASSLWGGRRSNQPQHF
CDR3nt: TGTGCCAGCAGTTTATGGGGTGGTCGCCGGAGCAATCAGCCCCAGCATTTT

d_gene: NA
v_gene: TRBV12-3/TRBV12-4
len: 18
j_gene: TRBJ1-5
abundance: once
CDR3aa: CASSFEGGLGGDTQPQHF
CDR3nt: TGTGCCAGCAGTTTCGAGGGGGGTTTAGGGGGGGACACTCAGCCCCAGCATTTT

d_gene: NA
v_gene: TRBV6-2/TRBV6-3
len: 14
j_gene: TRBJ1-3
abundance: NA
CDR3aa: CASSYSGDGNTIYF
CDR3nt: TGTGCCAGCAGTTACTCCGGGGATGGAAACACCATATATTTT

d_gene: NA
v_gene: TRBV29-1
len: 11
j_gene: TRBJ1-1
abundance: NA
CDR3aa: CSVRANTEAFF
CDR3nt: TGCAGCGTTCGGGCGAACACTGAAGCTTTCTTT

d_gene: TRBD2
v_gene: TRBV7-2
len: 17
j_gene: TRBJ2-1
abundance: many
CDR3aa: CASSPRPSGSRNNEQFF
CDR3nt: TGTGCCAGCAGCCCGAGGCCTAGCGGCAGTAGGAACAATGAGCAGTTCTTC

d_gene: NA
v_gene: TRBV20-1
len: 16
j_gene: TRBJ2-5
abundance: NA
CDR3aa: CSAPRVARVGQETQYF
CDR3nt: TGCAGTGCCCCCCGAGTAGCCCGCGTGGGGCAAGAGACCCAGTACTTC

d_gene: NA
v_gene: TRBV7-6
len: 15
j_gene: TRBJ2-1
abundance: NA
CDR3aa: CASSPGRGTYNEQFF
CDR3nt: TGTGCCAGCAGCCCGGGGAGGGGGACCTACAATGAGCAGTTCTTC

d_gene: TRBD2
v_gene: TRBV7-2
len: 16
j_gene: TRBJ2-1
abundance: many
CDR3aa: CASSFERGGPYNEQFF
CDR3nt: TGTGCCAGCAGCTTCGAGCGGGGGGGCCCCTACAATGAGCAGTTCTTC

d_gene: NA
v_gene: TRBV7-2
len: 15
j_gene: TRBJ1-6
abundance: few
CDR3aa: CASSLAGEGGSPLHF
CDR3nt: TGTGCCAGCAGCTTAGCTGGGGAGGGGGGGTCACCCCTCCACTTT

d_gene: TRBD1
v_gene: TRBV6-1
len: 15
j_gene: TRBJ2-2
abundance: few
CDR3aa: CASSSSDRDPGELFF
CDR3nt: TGTGCCAGCAGTTCATCCGACAGGGATCCCGGGGAGCTGTTTTTT

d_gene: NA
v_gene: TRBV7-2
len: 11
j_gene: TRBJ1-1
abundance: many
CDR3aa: CASSLSQKAFF
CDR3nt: TGTGCCAGCAGCTTATCACAGAAAGCTTTCTTT

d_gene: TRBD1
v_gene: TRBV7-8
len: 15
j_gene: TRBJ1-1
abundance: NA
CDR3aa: CASSFEGQGATEAFF
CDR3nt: TGTGCCAGCAGCTTTGAGGGACAGGGGGCTACTGAAGCTTTCTTT

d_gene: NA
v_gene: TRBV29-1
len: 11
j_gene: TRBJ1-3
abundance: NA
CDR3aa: CSVSSGNTIYF
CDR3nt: TGCAGCGTTTCTTCTGGAAACACCATATATTTT

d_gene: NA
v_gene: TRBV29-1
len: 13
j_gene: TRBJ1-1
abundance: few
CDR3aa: CSVRTGANTEAFF
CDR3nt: TGCAGCGTTCGGACGGGGGCGAACACTGAAGCTTTCTTT

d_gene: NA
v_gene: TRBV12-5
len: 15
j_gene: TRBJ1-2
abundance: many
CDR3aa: CASEVPGMGGYGYTF
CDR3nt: TGTGCTAGTGAAGTCCCGGGGATGGGTGGATATGGCTACACCTTC

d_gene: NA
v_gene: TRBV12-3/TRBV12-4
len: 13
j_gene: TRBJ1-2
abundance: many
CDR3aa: CASSFSSNYGYTF
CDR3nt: TGTGCCAGCAGTTTTAGCTCTAACTATGGCTACACCTTC

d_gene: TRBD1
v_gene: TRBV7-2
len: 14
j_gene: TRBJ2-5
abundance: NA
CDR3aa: CASTPTGVQETQYF
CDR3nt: TGTGCCAGCACCCCGACAGGGGTCCAAGAGACCCAGTACTTC

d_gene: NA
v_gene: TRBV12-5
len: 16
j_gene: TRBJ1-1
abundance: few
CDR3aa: CASGLVRRGPYTEAFF
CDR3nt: TGTGCTAGTGGTTTGGTACGGCGAGGTCCCTACACTGAAGCTTTCTTT

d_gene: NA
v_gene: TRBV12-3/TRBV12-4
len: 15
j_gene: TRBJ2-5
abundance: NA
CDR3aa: CASSSGTSFGETQYF
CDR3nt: TGTGCCAGCAGTTCCGGGACTTCCTTTGGGGAGACCCAGTACTTC

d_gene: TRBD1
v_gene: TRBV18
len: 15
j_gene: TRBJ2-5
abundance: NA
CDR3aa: CASSPRQGIGETQYF
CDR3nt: TGTGCCAGCTCACCTAGACAGGGGATCGGAGAGACCCAGTACTTC

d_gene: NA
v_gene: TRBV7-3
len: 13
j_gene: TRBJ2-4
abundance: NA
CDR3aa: CASSLRLENIQYF
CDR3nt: TGTGCCAGCAGCTTACGATTAGAAAACATTCAGTACTTC

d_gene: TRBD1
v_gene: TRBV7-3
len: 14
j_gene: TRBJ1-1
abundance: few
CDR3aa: CASSFGDRGTEAFF
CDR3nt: TGTGCCAGCAGCTTTGGGGACAGGGGGACTGAAGCTTTCTTT

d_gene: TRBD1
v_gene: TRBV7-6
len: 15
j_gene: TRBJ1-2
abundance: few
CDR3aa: CASSLLGTVVNGYTF
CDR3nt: TGTGCCAGCAGCTTACTGGGGACAGTTGTGAATGGCTACACCTTC

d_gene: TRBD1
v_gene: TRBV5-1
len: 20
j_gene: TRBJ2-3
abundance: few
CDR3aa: CASTFKSQLPGQSPTDTQYF
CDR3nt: TGCGCCAGCACCTTCAAGTCCCAACTTCCGGGACAGTCACCCACAGATACGCAGTATTTT

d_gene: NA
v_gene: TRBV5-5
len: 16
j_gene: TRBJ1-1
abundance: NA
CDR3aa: CASSLGAAGMNTEAFF
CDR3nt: TGTGCCAGCAGCTTGGGGGCGGCAGGAATGAACACTGAAGCTTTCTTT

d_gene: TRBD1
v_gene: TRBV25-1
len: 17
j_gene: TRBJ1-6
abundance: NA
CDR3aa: CASSAYLGTGVSSPLHF
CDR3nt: TGTGCCAGCAGTGCCTATCTGGGGACAGGGGTCAGTTCACCCCTCCACTTT

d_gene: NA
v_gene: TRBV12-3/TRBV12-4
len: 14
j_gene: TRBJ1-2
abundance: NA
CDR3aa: CASSLDSTNYGYTF
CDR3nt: TGTGCCAGCAGTTTAGACAGTACTAACTATGGCTACACCTTC

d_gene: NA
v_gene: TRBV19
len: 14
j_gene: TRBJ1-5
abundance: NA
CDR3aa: CASKGRGSNQPQHF
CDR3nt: TGTGCCAGTAAGGGAAGGGGTAGCAATCAGCCCCAGCATTTT

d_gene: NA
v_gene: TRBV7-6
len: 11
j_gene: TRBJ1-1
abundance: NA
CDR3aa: CGSSPQVGAFF
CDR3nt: TGTGGCAGCAGCCCCCAGGTTGGAGCTTTCTTT

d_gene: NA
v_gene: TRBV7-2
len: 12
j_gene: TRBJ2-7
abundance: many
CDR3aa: CASSLSGYEQYF
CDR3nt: TGTGCCAGCAGCTTAAGCGGCTACGAGCAGTACTTC

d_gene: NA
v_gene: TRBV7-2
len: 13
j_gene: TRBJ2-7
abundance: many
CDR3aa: CASSARVSYEQYF
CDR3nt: TGTGCCAGCAGCGCTAGGGTCTCCTACGAGCAGTACTTC

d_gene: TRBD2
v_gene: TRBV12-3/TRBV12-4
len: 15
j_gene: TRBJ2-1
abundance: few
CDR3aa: CASSLTSVAGNEQFF
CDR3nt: TGTGCCAGCAGCCTTACTAGCGTTGCTGGGAATGAGCAGTTCTTC

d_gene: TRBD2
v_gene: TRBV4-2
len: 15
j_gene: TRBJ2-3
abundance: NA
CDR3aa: CASSQGGGSTDTQYF
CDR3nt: TGTGCCAGCAGCCAAGGGGGGGGGAGCACAGATACGCAGTATTTT

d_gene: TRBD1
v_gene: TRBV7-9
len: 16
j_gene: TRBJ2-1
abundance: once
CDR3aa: CASSFYRDRVRDEQFF
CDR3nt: TGTGCCAGCAGCTTTTACCGGGACAGGGTCCGAGATGAGCAGTTCTTC

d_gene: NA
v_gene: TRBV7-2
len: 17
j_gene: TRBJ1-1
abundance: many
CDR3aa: CASSIGGLPFPNTEAFF
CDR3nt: TGTGCCAGCAGTATAGGGGGATTACCTTTTCCGAACACTGAAGCTTTCTTT